This entry lists 3 T cell receptor beta chains sequenced from one sample in a study of technical replicates of blood from a handful of donors. Only in-frame clones appear in the TCRdb table, and some are missing; sequencing was by immunoSEQ multiplex PCR. The profile shows over 80,000 clones, 96% of them singletons. The specimen sequenced was T cells isolated from PBMCs. All receptors derive from a human donor in good health.

The gene calls are TRBV7-8 and TRBJ1-1; D not resolved. This CDR3 spans 13 amino acids. The V gene's germline CDR1 is SGHVS and CDR2 FQNEAQ. V was pared by 1 base and J by 11 bases, with 14 bases between. CDR3 sequence: CASSLVGGSMAFF. The CDR3 nucleotides read TGTGCCAGCAGCTTAGTAGGAGGGTCGATGGCTTTCTTT.

V is TRBV19 and J is TRBJ1-2; no definite D call. Between the trimmed V and J ends, which lost 2 bases and 4 bases, there was a span of 11 bases. Germline CDR1 is LNHDA and CDR2 is SQIVND (reference sequence). The CDR3 consists of 14 residues. The CDR3 coding sequence is TGTGCCAGTAGTATAAGGAGGTCCAGCTATGGCTACACCTTC. Its translation is CASSIRRSSYGYTF.

The V call is TRBV19, the J call TRBJ2-4; possible D gene TRBD1, 5 bases. Deletions cut 6 bases from V and 7 bases from J, with 10 bases between. Germline assignment: CDR1 LNHDA and CDR2 SQIVND (reference sequence). The CDR3 consists of 12 residues. The CDR3 is CASRPDSNIQYF. CDR3 bases: TGTGCCAGTAGACCAGACAGTAACATTCAGTACTTC.